This paragraph covers one T cell receptor beta chain sequence. The V gene's germline CDR1 is SGDLS and CDR2 YYNGEE. The CDR3 contains 15 residues. Deletions cut 0 bases from V and 6 bases from J, with 15 bases between. The entry originates in a study of control samples from healthy donors and cancer patients. Data came from immunoSEQ multiplex PCR; TCRdb stores just in-frame clones and leaves some out. The data hold roughly 59,000 clones, with under 95% observed a single time. The sequence derives from a man aged 40-50 years with colorectal cancer. Sequencing was performed on PBMCs. The rearrangement uses TRBV9 and TRBJ1-1, with D uncertain. DNA for the CDR3: TGTGCCAGCAGCGTAGATCACAGCGGAACGGCTGAAGCTTTCTTT. This sequence encodes CASSVDHSGTAEAFF.